This TCR beta chain stems from a study of T cells expressing NK-cell markers. Study in general: Sorted CD3+CD56-NKG2C+, CD3+CD56+NKG2C+ and CD3+CD56+NKG2C- T cells supplied the TCR beta repertoires. Study outcomes and limitations: Dominant NKG2C+ clonotypes accounted for roughly 1.0-8% of CD8+ T cells in several donors.

Reprocessing the 5' RACE reads, TCRdb reports a single entry for every CDR3 protein and omits DNA. The sample data list some 500,000 distinct CDR3 sequences. Concerning this clonotype: As yet, its antigen is unknown.

This TCR was recovered from a woman aged 45-65 years in good health. Source material: blood T cells: a sorted CD56 or NKG2C T cell subset, CD4+ or CD8+ T cells, or bulk PBMC T cells (not recorded which).

CDR3 loop: CASTTGLAVSNEQFF. V and J are TRBV21-1 and TRBJ2-1; lacking DNA, the TRBD2 call made by TCRdb goes unchecked. TRBV21-1 is listed as a pseudogene. The length of the CDR3 is 15 residues.